This T cell receptor beta chain was captured by sequencing in a study of blood T cells in healthy people across ages. Broader study findings: Nothing was known about donor CMV status, and this possibly confounded expanded clonotype changes.

For this clonotype: The antigen remains unidentified.

Primers used in a second PCR of about 6 to 12 cycles were a sample-barcoded 5' primer and a J-beta primer mix. From each sample, at least 2.5 million paired-end reads containing CDR3 were obtained. One entry per CDR3 protein, called by TCRdb with MiXCR from the 5' RACE reads. Among some 1.8 million distinct CDR3 sequences, 30% to 40% were seen once, and the ten largest hold more than 20%. Germline CDR1 reads SGHTA; CDR2 reads FQGNSA. V trimming: 3 bases; J trimming: 6 bases; junction bases outside the gene matches: 16. This CDR3 has 18 amino acids. The TCR was taken from a human donor in good health. Sequencing was done on a sample of blood. This chain links TRBV7-2 with TRBJ2-1, with 8 nucleotides matching TRBD1. CDR3 region: CASSFPFGQGSIRNEQFF. CDR3 coding DNA: TGTGCCAGCAGCTTCCCCTTCGGACAGGGAAGTATCCGCAATGAGCAGTTCTTC.